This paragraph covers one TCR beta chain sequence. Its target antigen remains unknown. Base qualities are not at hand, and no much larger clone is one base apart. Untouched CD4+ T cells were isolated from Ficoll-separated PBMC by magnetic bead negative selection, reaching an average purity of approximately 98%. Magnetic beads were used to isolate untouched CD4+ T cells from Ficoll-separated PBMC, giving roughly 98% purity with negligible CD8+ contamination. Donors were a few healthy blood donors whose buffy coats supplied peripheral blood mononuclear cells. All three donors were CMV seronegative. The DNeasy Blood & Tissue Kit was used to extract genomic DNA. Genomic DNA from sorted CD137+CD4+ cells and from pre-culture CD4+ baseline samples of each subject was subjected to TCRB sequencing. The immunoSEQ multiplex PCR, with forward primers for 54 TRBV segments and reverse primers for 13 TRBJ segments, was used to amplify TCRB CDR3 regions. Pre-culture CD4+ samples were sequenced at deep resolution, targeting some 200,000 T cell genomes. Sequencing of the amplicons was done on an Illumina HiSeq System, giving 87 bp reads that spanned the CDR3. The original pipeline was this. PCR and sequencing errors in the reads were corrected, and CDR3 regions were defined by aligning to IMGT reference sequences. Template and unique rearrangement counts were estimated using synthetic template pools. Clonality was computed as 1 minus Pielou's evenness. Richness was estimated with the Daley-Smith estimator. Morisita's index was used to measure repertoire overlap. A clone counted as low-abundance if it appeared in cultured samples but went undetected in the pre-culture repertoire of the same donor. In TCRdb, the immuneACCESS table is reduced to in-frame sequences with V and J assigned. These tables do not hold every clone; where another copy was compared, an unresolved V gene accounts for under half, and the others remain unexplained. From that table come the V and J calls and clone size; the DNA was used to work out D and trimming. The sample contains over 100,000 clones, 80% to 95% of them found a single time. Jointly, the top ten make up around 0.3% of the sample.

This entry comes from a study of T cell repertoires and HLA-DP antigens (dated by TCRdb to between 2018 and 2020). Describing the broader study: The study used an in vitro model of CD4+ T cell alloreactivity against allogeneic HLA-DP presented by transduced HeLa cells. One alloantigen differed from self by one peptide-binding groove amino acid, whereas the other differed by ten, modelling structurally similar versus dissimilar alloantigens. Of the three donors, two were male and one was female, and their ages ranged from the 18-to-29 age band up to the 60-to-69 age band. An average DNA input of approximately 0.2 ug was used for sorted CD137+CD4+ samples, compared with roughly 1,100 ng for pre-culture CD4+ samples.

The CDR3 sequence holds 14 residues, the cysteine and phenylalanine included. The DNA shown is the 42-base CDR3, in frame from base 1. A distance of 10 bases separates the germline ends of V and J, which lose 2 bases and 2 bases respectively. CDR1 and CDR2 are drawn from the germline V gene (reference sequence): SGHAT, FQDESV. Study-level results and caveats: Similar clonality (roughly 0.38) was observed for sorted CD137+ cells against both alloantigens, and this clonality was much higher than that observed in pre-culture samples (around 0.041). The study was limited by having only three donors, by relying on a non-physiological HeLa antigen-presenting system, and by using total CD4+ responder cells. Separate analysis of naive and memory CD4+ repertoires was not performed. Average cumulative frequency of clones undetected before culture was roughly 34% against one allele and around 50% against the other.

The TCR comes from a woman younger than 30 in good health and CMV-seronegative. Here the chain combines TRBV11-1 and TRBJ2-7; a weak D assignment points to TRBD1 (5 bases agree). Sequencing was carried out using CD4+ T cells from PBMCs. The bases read TGTGCCAGCAGCTTACCCAGGGCCCCCTACGAGCAGTACTTC. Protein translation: CASSLPRAPYEQYF.